This T cell receptor (beta chain) was sequenced in a study of response to subunit inactivated influenza vaccine. TCRdb used MiXCR to reprocess the RT-PCR reads, holding one entry per CDR3 protein. The repertoire holds over 750,000 distinct CDR3 sequences, less than 25% seen once, with approximately 10% in the top ten. This clonotype was found a few times. Its target is not known. General study findings and limits: Each seasonal influenza vaccination, the authors suggested, recruits few new T cells.

This receptor was identified in a middle-aged man who received an inactivated influenza vaccine. Sequences were derived from PBMCs from blood, sampled more than 4 days after vaccination.

This chain's CDR3 is CASSLSTGWSGGYTF. CDR3 in DNA: TGTGCCAGCAGCTTATCGACAGGGTGGAGCGGTGGCTACACCTTC. The chain combines TRBV7-8 with TRBJ1-2, with 7 bases that match TRBD1. The germline V gene encodes CDR1 SGHVS and CDR2 FQNEAQ. With 2 bases clipped from V and 7 bases from J, the junction kept 10 bases outside the gene matches. The CDR3 is 15 amino acids.